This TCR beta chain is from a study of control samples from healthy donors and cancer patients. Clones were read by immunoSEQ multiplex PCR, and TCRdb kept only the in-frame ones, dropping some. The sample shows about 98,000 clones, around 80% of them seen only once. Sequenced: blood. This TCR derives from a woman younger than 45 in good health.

The CDR3 loop is CASSLGDGFSYEQYF. The DNA of the CDR3 is TGCGCCAGCAGCTTGGGGGACGGTTTCTCCTACGAGCAGTACTTC. This sequence joins TRBV5-1 and TRBJ2-7; the D call may be TRBD1 or TRBD2 (5 bases each). The germline V gene encodes CDR1 SGHRS and CDR2 YFSETQ. V lost 0 bases to trimming and J lost 0 bases, with 10 bases between them. The CDR3 has 15 residues. Supplemented by reference TRBV5-1 and TRBJ2-7, the full variable domain reads KAGVTQTPRYLIKTRGQQVTLSCSPISGHRSVSWYQQTPGQGLQFLFEYFSETQRNKGNFPGRFSGRQFSNSRSEMNVSTLELGDSALYLCASSLGDGFSYEQYFGPGTRLTVT.